This T cell receptor beta chain appears in the sequencing data of a study of cytomegalovirus exposure and HLA in healthy donors. Whole-study findings and limits: In a later analysis, DRB1 alleles had the most associated TCRs; HLA-C alleles the fewest.

Comments on this clone: What it binds is unknown.

Germline V CDR1 and CDR2: SGHTA, FQGNSA. V was trimmed by 5 bases and J by 3 bases, leaving 20 bases between them. The CDR3 consists of 16 residues. 60 Vbeta and 13 Jbeta primers were used in PCR. Profiled with immunoSEQ multiplex PCR; TCRdb holds only in-frame clones, not every one. The table has roughly 160,000 clones, around 80% seen once; the top ten hold 1%. This TCR was sampled from a woman in her fifties or sixties in good health and CMV-seropositive. V usage is TRBV7-2 and J usage is TRBJ2-7, with D possibly matching TRBD2 (5 bases). Sequenced: PBMCs. CDR3 sequence reads: CASSPSRGVPNYEQYF. CDR3 sequence (DNA): TGTGCCAGCAGCCCCTCCCGGGGAGTACCAAACTACGAGCAGTACTTC. Full variable domain (rest looked up from reference TRBV7-2 and TRBJ2-7): GAGVSQSPSNKVTEKGKDVELRCDPISGHTALYWYRQSLGQGLEFLIYFQGNSAPDKSGLPSDRFSAERTGGSVSTLTIQRTQQEDSAVYLCASSPSRGVPNYEQYFGPGTRLTVT.